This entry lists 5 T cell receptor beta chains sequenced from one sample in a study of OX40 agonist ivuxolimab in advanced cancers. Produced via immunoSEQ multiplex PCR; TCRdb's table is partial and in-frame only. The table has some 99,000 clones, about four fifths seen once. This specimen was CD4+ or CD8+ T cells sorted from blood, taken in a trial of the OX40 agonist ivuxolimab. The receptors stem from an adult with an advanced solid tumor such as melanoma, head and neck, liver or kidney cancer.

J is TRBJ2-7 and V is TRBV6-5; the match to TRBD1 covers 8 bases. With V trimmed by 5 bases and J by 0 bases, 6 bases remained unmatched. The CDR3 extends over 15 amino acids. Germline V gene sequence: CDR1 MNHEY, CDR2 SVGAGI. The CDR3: CASSVTGGSSYEQYF. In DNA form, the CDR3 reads TGTGCCAGCAGTGTCACAGGGGGTTCCTCCTACGAGCAGTACTTC.

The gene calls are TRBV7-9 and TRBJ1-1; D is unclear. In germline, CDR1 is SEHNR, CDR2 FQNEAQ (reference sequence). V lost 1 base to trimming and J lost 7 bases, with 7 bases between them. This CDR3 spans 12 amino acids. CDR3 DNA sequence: TGTGCCAGCAGCTTAGGGTTCCTTGAAGCTTTCTTT. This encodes CASSLGFLEAFF.

CDR3 protein: CASSLGRDNEQFF. The CDR3, as DNA: TGTGCCAGCAGCTTAGGACGGGACAATGAGCAGTTCTTC. The rearrangement joins TRBV11-3 to TRBJ2-1; D unclear. The CDR3 has 13 amino acids. Trimming took 1 base from V and 5 from J, leaving 6 bases between them. Looked up from germline, CDR1 is SGHNT and CDR2 is YENEEA.

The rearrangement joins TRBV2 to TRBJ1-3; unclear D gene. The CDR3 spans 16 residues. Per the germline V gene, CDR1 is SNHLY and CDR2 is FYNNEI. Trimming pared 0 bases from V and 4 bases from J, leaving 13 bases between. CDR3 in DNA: TGTGCCAGCAGTGAAGCCAATCTTCAGTCCGGAAACACCATATATTTT. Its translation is CASSEANLQSGNTIYF.

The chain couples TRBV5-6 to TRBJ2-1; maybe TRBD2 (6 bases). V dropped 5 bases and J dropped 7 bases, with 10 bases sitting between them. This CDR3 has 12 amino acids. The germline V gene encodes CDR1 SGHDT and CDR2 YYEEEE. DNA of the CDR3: TGTGCCAGCAGGGGAGGTGGGAATGAGCAGTTCTTC. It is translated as CASRGGGNEQFF.